Shown below are 9 T cell receptor beta chains from a single sample sequenced in a study of blood T cell repertoires in COVID-19. Data came from immunoSEQ multiplex PCR; TCRdb stores just in-frame clones and leaves some out. The sample contains under 250,000 clones, 82% of which appear only once. Sample: peripheral blood. Receptors were obtained from a woman aged 40 to 50 with acute or convalescent COVID-19.

This clone was observed a single time. CDR3 nucleotides: TGCGCCAGCAGCTTGGAGCGGGGGGAGACCCAGTACTTC. It translates to CASSLERGETQYF. The V call is TRBV5-1, the J call TRBJ2-5; 8 bases are shared with TRBD2. CDR3 length: 13 residues. J was trimmed by 5 bases and V by 0 bases; bases with no gene match: 0. In germline, CDR1 is SGHRS, CDR2 YFSETQ.

V gene TRBV5-5 combines with J gene TRBJ2-7; 9 nucleotides agree with TRBD1. This CDR3 region has 13 residues. The V gene's germline CDR1 is SGHKS and CDR2 YYEKEE (reference sequence). Unmatched junction bases numbered 2, after V lost 4 bases and J lost 3 bases. This CDR3 reads CASSRTGDYEQYF. For the CDR3, the DNA is TGTGCCAGCAGCCGGACAGGGGACTACGAGCAGTACTTC.

CDR3 DNA: TGCGCCAGCAGCGACCGGGACAGCTACAATCAGCCCCAGCATTTT. It is translated as CASSDRDSYNQPQHF. The chain is built from TRBV5-1 and TRBJ1-5; 7 nucleotides agree with TRBD1. Trimming took 4 bases from V and 3 from J; bases not matched to a gene: 7. The CDR3 sequence is 15 residues long. The germline CDR1 and CDR2 sequences are SGHRS and YFSETQ.

The V call is TRBV30, the J call TRBJ2-7; 8 positions match TRBD1. V lost 5 bases, J lost 6 bases, and 12 bases stayed unmatched. This CDR3 has 14 residues. Germline CDR1 is GTSNPN and CDR2 is SVGIG (reference sequence). The CDR3 coding sequence is TGTGCCTGGGTCCCGGGACAGGAAAAACTCGAGCAGTACTTC. Translating gives CAWVPGQEKLEQYF.

This chain joins TRBV30 and TRBJ2-1; a weak D match, TRBD1 (6 bases). With 3 bases removed from V and 2 bases from J, the gap between germline ends came to 14 bases. Per germline, CDR1 GTSNPN and CDR2 SVGIG (reference sequence). The CDR3 covers 15 residues. CDR3 sequence reads: CAWRRRGNPYNEQFF. The CDR3 DNA is TGTGCCTGGAGACGCAGGGGAAATCCCTACAATGAGCAGTTCTTC.

This rearrangement joins TRBV7-3 to TRBJ2-6; TRBD1 aligns across 7 bases. The ends lost 2 bases at V and 3 bases at J; junction bases unmatched: 1. The CDR3 length is 15 residues. Germline assignment: CDR1 SGHTA and CDR2 FQGTGA. The DNA of the CDR3 is TGTGCCAGCAGCTTATCAGGGGGTGGGGCCAACGTCCTGACTTTC. Translated: CASSLSGGGANVLTF.

V gene TRBV25-1 combines with J gene TRBJ2-7; D might be TRBD2 (6 bases). This CDR3 has 14 amino acids. V was cut by 5 bases and J by 4 bases, with 15 bases left in between. Germline V gene data show CDR1 as MGHDK and CDR2 as SYGVNS. For the CDR3, the DNA is TGTGCCAGCAGTCGATCGGGACTCGGTTACGAGCAGTACTTC. It codes for CASSRSGLGYEQYF.

V gene TRBV3-1 (or the pseudogene TRBV3-2) combines with J gene TRBJ1-6; 8 bases align to TRBD1. V shed 2 bases and J 1 base; nucleotides not matched to a gene: 10. CDR3 length: 19 residues. From germline, CDR1 is LGHDT and CDR2 YNNKEL (reference sequence). The CDR3 DNA sequence: TGTGCCAGCAGCCAAAAGACAGGGGACGGTGGGTCCTATAATTCACCCCTCCACTTT. This translates into CASSQKTGDGGSYNSPLHF.

The rearrangement joins TRBV10-3 to TRBJ1-5; D might be TRBD1 (6 bases). Germline V gene lookup returns CDR1 ENHRY and CDR2 SYGVKD. The CDR3 has 13 amino acids. V gave up 7 bases and J gave up 4 bases, with 11 bases separating them. CDR3 nucleotides: TGTGCCATCAAGGGGACACCTAATCAGCCCCAGCATTTT. Amino acid sequence: CAIKGTPNQPQHF.